This passage covers 25 T cell receptor beta chains from one sample sequenced in a study of human T cells and chemical hapten exposure. Using its own MiXCR run on the RACE reads, TCRdb lists one record per CDR3 protein. The sample contains around 95,000 distinct CDR3 sequences, roughly a tenth of which appear only once. Time point: pre-sensitization, week 0. Sample treatment: therapeutic diphenylcyclopropenone sensitization with weekly scalp DPC. The starting material was whole blood, obtained in connection with sensitization to the hapten diphenylcyclopropenone (DPC). The receptor source for this set is an older woman with alopecia areata. Some clones in this sample may be carry-over from other donors' samples.

This clonotype appeared many times. This chain connects TRBV29-1 to TRBJ1-2, with 9 bases aligning to TRBD1. Germline CDR1 is SQVTM and CDR2 is ANQGSEA. Trimming removed 6 bases from V and 2 bases from J; junction bases left unmatched: 10. This CDR3 has 15 amino acids. CDR3 residues: CSVHPRGQGNYGYTF. CDR3 DNA sequence: TGCAGCGTCCATCCCCGAGGACAGGGGAACTATGGCTACACCTTC.

This clonotype showed up many times. The chain joins TRBV4-1 to TRBJ1-1; D unclear. The CDR3 loop spans 16 amino acids. Germline loops: CDR1 MGHRA, CDR2 YSYEKL. V shed 0 bases and J shed 4 bases, with 15 bases lying between them. The CDR3 sequence: CASSQDLWDGSTEAFF. CDR3 nucleotide sequence: TGCGCCAGCAGCCAAGATCTTTGGGATGGGAGCACTGAAGCTTTCTTT.

This chain uses TRBV7-2 with TRBJ2-7; TRBD1 agrees at 8 bases. This CDR3 contains 13 residues. The V segment lost 5 bases and the J segment 7 bases; nucleotides outside the gene matches: 7. CDR1 SGHTA and CDR2 FQGNSA come from the germline V gene. CDR3 protein: CASSPDRVGEQYF. CDR3 nucleotide sequence: TGTGCCAGCAGCCCGGACAGGGTAGGGGAGCAGTACTTC.

This clonotype has only a few counts. The V call is TRBV21-1, the J call TRBJ2-7; the table's D call, TRBD2, was not checked against the DNA. TRBV21-1 is recorded as a pseudogene. The CDR3 length is 15 residues. The CDR3 is CASSIGLKDSYEQYF. The CDR3 nucleotides read TGTGCCAGCAGCATCGGACTGAAAGACTCCTACGAGCAGTACTTC.

This clonotype showed up just a few times. This sequence joins TRBV18 and TRBJ2-7, with D perhaps TRBD2 (6 bases). V lost 0 bases, J lost 4 bases, and 10 bases lay in between. The CDR3 length is 14 residues. Germline V lookup: CDR1 KGHSH, CDR2 LQKENI. The CDR3 protein is CASSPPSLAYEQYF. The CDR3 DNA is TGTGCCAGCTCACCACCGTCACTAGCTTACGAGCAGTACTTC.

In this sample, this clonotype turned up many times. The chain carries TRBV7-3 and TRBJ2-3, with a weak D call TRBD1 (5 bases). Germline V gene lookup returns CDR1 SGHTA and CDR2 FQGTGA. The CDR3 loop spans 15 amino acids. Trimming removed 3 bases from V and 0 bases from J, with 10 bases in between. CDR3: CASSFQGTSTDTQYF. CDR3 DNA: TGTGCCAGCAGCTTCCAGGGCACCAGCACAGATACGCAGTATTTT.

This clonotype was seen ten or more times. The chain recombines TRBV9 with TRBJ2-7; D perhaps matches TRBD1 (5 bases). CDR1 and CDR2 (germline): SGDLS, YYNGEE. CDR3 length: 13 amino acids. Trimming cost V 0 bases and J 5 bases, with 9 bases left between them. This CDR3 is CASSVVDSHEQYF. The CDR3 nucleotides are TGTGCCAGCAGCGTAGTCGACAGCCACGAGCAGTACTTC.

This clonotype has ten or more counts. V gene TRBV4-1 combines with J gene TRBJ1-6, with a weak D call TRBD1 (6 bases). This CDR3 region has 17 residues. The V and J ends lost 1 base and 9 bases respectively, with 19 bases between them. The V gene's germline CDR1 is MGHRA and CDR2 YSYEKL. The DNA for the CDR3 is TGCGCCAGCAGCCAAGGACGGGGGGCTATCCGCGGTTCACCCCTCCACTTT. Amino acids: CASSQGRGAIRGSPLHF.

The chain couples TRBV12-3 or TRBV12-4 to TRBJ2-7; possibly TRBD1 for D (6 bases). V was clipped by 0 bases and J by 7 bases, with 13 bases between them. There are 14 residues in the CDR3. In nucleotides, the CDR3 is TGTGCCAGCAGTTTAGCTGCAGGGGAGAGGGAGCAGTACTTC. This encodes CASSLAAGEREQYF.

The sample holds many counts of this clonotype. This chain uses TRBV15 with TRBJ1-6; D call uncertain. V lost 0 bases, J lost 12 bases, and 12 bases lay in between. Germline assignment: CDR1 LNHNV and CDR2 YYDKDF (reference sequence). The CDR3 is made up of 14 amino acids. This CDR3 is CATSRDWAKLPLHF. CDR3 in DNA: TGTGCCACCAGCAGAGATTGGGCGAAATTACCCCTCCACTTT.

The sample holds many counts of this clonotype. V gene TRBV6-2 or TRBV6-3 combines with J gene TRBJ2-3; D is undetermined. The CDR3 runs to 14 residues. Trimming left V 2 bases short and J 4 bases short, with 10 bases between. The germline V gene encodes CDR1 MNHEY and CDR2 SVGEGT. CDR3 DNA sequence: TGTGCCAGCAGTTACCTAGAGACCCCAGATACGCAGTATTTT. It encodes CASSYLETPDTQYF.

In this sample, this clonotype turned up many times. This chain uses TRBV6-1 with TRBJ2-1; unclear D gene. In germline, CDR1 is MNHNS, CDR2 SASEGT. V dropped 6 bases and J dropped 0 bases, with 12 bases sitting between them. The CDR3 sequence is 15 residues long. The CDR3 reads CASRGRLSSYNEQFF. The DNA of the CDR3 is TGTGCCAGCAGGGGCAGGTTAAGCTCCTACAATGAGCAGTTCTTC.

To note about this clonotype: Just one base apart from a much larger clone, this may be a read error. The V and J genes are TRBV5-1 and TRBJ1-1; 9 bases fit TRBD1. There are 16 residues in the CDR3. CDR1 and CDR2 from the germline V gene are SGHRS and YFSETQ. The V gene end was trimmed by 0 bases and the J gene end by 0 bases; junction bases not matched to a gene: 3. CDR3 loop: CASSLGQGVMNTEAFF. CDR3 nucleotides: TGCGCCAGCAGCTTGGGACAGGGGGTGATGAACACTGAAGCTTTCTTT.

This clonotype was picked up many times. The chain is built from TRBV10-3 and TRBJ1-5; 7 nucleotides align to TRBD1. The CDR3 contains 17 residues. J was trimmed by 5 bases and V by 1 base; bases with no gene match: 11. CDR1 and CDR2 (germline): ENHRY, SYGVKD. The CDR3 region is CAISEFMTGSPYQPQHF. Here the CDR3 DNA reads TGTGCCATCAGTGAGTTCATGACAGGGAGTCCCTATCAGCCCCAGCATTTT.

The CDR3 protein is CATSNLMGLRGGDADTQYF. The CDR3 bases are TGTGCCACCAGCAACCTGATGGGGCTGCGGGGGGGCGACGCAGATACGCAGTATTTT. The chain uses TRBV15 and TRBJ2-3; 9 bases map to TRBD2. V trimming: 4 bases; J trimming: 4 bases; junction bases outside the gene matches: 18. Germline V gene lookup returns CDR1 LNHNV and CDR2 YYDKDF (reference sequence). The CDR3 totals 19 residues.

This rearrangement joins TRBV7-6 to TRBJ2-7; D is possibly TRBD2 (6 bases). Trimming shortened V by 5 bases and J by 1 base, and 15 bases separated the two germline ends. This CDR3 contains 15 residues. CDR1 is SGHVS and CDR2 is FNYEAQ in the germline V gene. DNA of the CDR3: TGTGCCAGCAGCCCAGAGGCGGGAAGGTCCTACGAGCAGTACTTC. This translates into CASSPEAGRSYEQYF.

This clonotype was seen more than once but under ten times. The chain links TRBV20-1 to TRBJ2-7, with a tentative D call TRBD2 (5 bases). The CDR3 length is 10 residues. The V and J ends lost 6 bases and 2 bases respectively, with 5 bases between them. In germline, CDR1 is DFQATT, CDR2 SNEGSKA (reference sequence). In DNA form, the CDR3 reads TGCAGTGCCGGGACCTACGAGCAGTACTTC. Its translation: CSAGTYEQYF.

This clonotype came up a few times. The chain combines TRBV2 with TRBJ2-5; D possibly corresponds to TRBD2 (6 bases). The germline V gene encodes CDR1 SNHLY and CDR2 FYNNEI. This CDR3 contains 13 residues. Trimming removed 3 bases at V and 7 bases at J, with 12 bases between. In DNA, the CDR3 is TGTGCCAGCAGTGACAGGGACTCTCGGACCCAGTACTTC. Translating gives CASSDRDSRTQYF.

This chain's CDR3 is CASSLADYTGTDTQYF. The CDR3 DNA follows: TGCGCCAGCAGCTTGGCGGACTATACAGGCACAGATACGCAGTATTTT. The chain uses TRBV5-1 and TRBJ2-3, with a possible D match to TRBD2 (6 bases). The germline V gene encodes CDR1 SGHRS and CDR2 YFSETQ. The CDR3 covers 16 residues. V lost 0 bases, J lost 1 base, and 12 bases lay in between.

The sample holds many counts of this clonotype. The CDR3 here is CANRGGNEKLFF. The CDR3 DNA is TGTGCCAACAGGGGAGGTAATGAAAAACTGTTTTTT. The chain carries TRBV27 and TRBJ1-4; 7 bases are a match to TRBD1. The CDR3 is made up of 12 amino acids. V dropped 10 bases and J dropped 4; count of bases not matched to a gene: 3. CDR1 MNHEY and CDR2 SMNVEV come from the germline V gene (reference sequence).

This clonotype was observed a handful of times. The gene calls are TRBV2 and TRBJ1-2, with a weak D call TRBD1 (5 bases). The germline V gene encodes CDR1 SNHLY and CDR2 FYNNEI. Trimming removed 1 base from V and 2 bases from J, with 8 bases in between. The CDR3 covers 14 residues. CDR3 sequence (DNA): TGTGCCAGCAGTGAAGAGGGGAACAACTATGGCTACACCTTC. Translating gives CASSEEGNNYGYTF. The entire variable domain, with the rest obtained from reference TRBV2 and TRBJ1-2, is as follows: EPEVTQTPSHQVTQMGQEVILRCVPISNHLYFYWYRQILGQKVEFLVSFYNNEISEKSEIFDDQFSVERPDGSNFTLKIRSTKLEDSAMYFCASSEEGNNYGYTFGSGTRLTVV.

This clonotype was observed at least ten times. J is TRBJ2-1 and V is TRBV7-2; no firm D call. The CDR3 consists of 13 residues. Trimming removed 8 bases at V and 10 bases at J, with 18 bases between. Germline V gene sequence: CDR1 SGHTA, CDR2 FQGNSA. The CDR3 sequence is CASGSNQLGEQFF. The CDR3 region has the DNA TGTGCCAGCGGATCAAACCAACTTGGGGAGCAGTTCTTC.

The sample holds many counts of this clonotype. This chain joins TRBV29-1 and TRBJ2-4; TRBD1 agrees at 7 bases. Germline V gives CDR1 SQVTM, CDR2 ANQGSEA. After removal of 4 bases from V and 3 bases from J, the junction contained 9 bases not matched to a gene. CDR3 size: 15 residues. In DNA form, the CDR3 reads TGCAGCGTTGCCGACAGGGTGCTTGACAAAAACATTCAGTACTTC. It encodes CSVADRVLDKNIQYF.

This clonotype was recorded many times. CDR3 sequence: CASIQPGQGLGYTF. Here the CDR3 DNA reads TGTGCCAGTATTCAACCCGGACAGGGACTTGGCTACACCTTC. This chain joins TRBV19 and TRBJ1-2, with TRBD1 matching over 8 bases. The CDR3 sequence is 14 residues long. Germline assignment: CDR1 LNHDA and CDR2 SQIVND (reference sequence). V lost 7 bases to trimming and J lost 7 bases; unmatched junction nucleotides: 11.

This rearrangement joins TRBV10-3 to TRBJ1-1; weak D call: TRBD1 (5 bases). Trimming took 6 bases from V and 4 from J, leaving 12 bases between them. The CDR3 has 13 residues. The germline CDR1 and CDR2 sequences are ENHRY and SYGVKD. The CDR3 coding sequence is TGTGCCATCAGCTCGGGGCAGGCCACTGAAGCTTTCTTT. As protein: CAISSGQATEAFF.